This T cell receptor beta chain is drawn from a study of blood T cell repertoires in COVID-19. Study summary: The United States, Italy and Spain provided the acute and convalescent COVID-19 samples. Nucleic acid was either cDNA or gDNA, and it came from T cells, B-cell-depleted T cells, or PBMCs.

Authors' analysis steps: Reference gene primer amplification gave nucleated cell count estimates. TCRdb's table, derived via immunoSEQ multiplex PCR, lists solely in-frame clones and lacks some. D and trimming were read from the DNA, whereas the V and J calls and clone size are those reported in that table. The profile covers some 250,000 clones, with 70% to 85% appearing a single time and approximately 9.4% taken by the ten largest. V lost 4 bases and J lost 10; bases outside the gene matches: 13. CDR3 length equals 15 residues. Sequenced input: peripheral blood. The chain links TRBV23-1 to TRBJ2-7; 10 bases agree with TRBD1. Being an ORF, TRBV23-1 has a function that is uncertain. The receptor was derived from a woman older than 75 with acute or convalescent COVID-19. In DNA form, the CDR3 reads TGCGCCAGCAGTCCCCCGACAGGGGGCCTTTACCGACAGTACTTC. Translated, it gives CASSPPTGGLYRQYF.